The clone carrying this TCR beta chain was counted between two and nine times. The data derive from a study of blood T cell repertoires in COVID-19. The overall study: Sites in the United States, Italy and Spain provided acute and convalescent COVID-19 samples. Sample material is recorded as cDNA or gDNA derived from T cells, B-cell-depleted T cells, or PBMCs.

V lost 7 bases and J 4 bases, leaving 13 bases between the germline ends. CDR1 SGHRS and CDR2 YFSETQ come from the germline V gene. The CDR3 contains 13 residues. Original methodology: Amplified reference gene primers provided the basis for estimating nucleated cell counts. Sequencing was performed with immunoSEQ multiplex PCR; in TCRdb, only in-frame clones are kept and a portion is missing. That table supplies the V and J calls and clone size; D and trimming were determined from the DNA. The sample consists of 100,000 to 150,000 clones, around 74% of them appearing once. The chain couples TRBV5-1 to TRBJ2-3; D is possibly TRBD2 (5 bases). The sequenced sample consisted of peripheral blood. The receptor was isolated from a man aged 60-69 years with acute or convalescent COVID-19. CDR3 DNA sequence: TGCGCCAGCGCCTCGAGGGTTGCAGATACGCAGTATTTT. Translation: CASASRVADTQYF. Complete variable domain (other parts from reference TRBV5-1 and TRBJ2-3): KAGVTQTPRYLIKTRGQQVTLSCSPISGHRSVSWYQQTPGQGLQFLFEYFSETQRNKGNFPGRFSGRQFSNSRSEMNVSTLELGDSALYLCASASRVADTQYFGPGTRLTVL.